Each of the 5 T cell receptor beta chains below was sequenced from the same sample in a study of T cell responses to AZD1222 COVID-19 vaccine. Libraries were prepared by immunoSEQ multiplex PCR; TCRdb keeps only in-frame clonotypes and omits some of them. Of under 150,000 clones in the sample, about 92% were seen once. The sample in question was peripheral blood, obtained on day 0 of AZD1222 vaccination. These receptors all come from an adult in good health.

This clone was counted only a few times. The chain links TRBV10-3 to TRBJ2-3, with no clear D. This CDR3 is built from 14 residues. Germline V gives CDR1 ENHRY, CDR2 SYGVKD. Trimming cost V 0 bases and J 1 base, with 5 bases left between them. The chain's CDR3 is CAISESTGTDTQYF. DNA for the CDR3: TGTGCCATCAGTGAGTCGACGGGCACAGATACGCAGTATTTT.

V is TRBV6-1 and J is TRBJ1-2, with D tentatively TRBD1 (6 bases). The V end was cut by 2 bases, the J end by 8 bases, with 9 bases between. The CDR3 has 12 residues. Germline V gives CDR1 MNHNS, CDR2 SASEGT. DNA of the CDR3: TGTGCCAGCAGTGAAATAGGGGGAGGCTACACCTTC. It codes for CASSEIGGGYTF.

This clone was observed a handful of times. The gene calls are TRBV28 and TRBJ1-1; no reliable D call. V lost 5 bases and J lost 1, with 14 bases in between. The CDR3 runs 15 residues. Per germline, CDR1 MDHEN and CDR2 SYDVKM. CDR3 region: CASSTDAAENTEAFF. CDR3 sequence (DNA): TGTGCCAGCAGTACCGATGCGGCAGAGAACACTGAAGCTTTCTTT.

The chain couples TRBV24-1 to TRBJ2-5, with D uncertain. The CDR3 covers 14 residues. In germline, CDR1 is KGHDR, CDR2 SFDVKD. Trimming stripped 4 bases from V and 2 bases from J, with 10 bases between. The CDR3 coding sequence is TGTGCCACCAGTGACCCCGGCCTACAAGAGACCCAGTACTTC. Translated: CATSDPGLQETQYF.

The chain couples TRBV6-5 to TRBJ1-4, with 7 bases matching TRBD1. The CDR3 is made up of 15 amino acids. Trimming took 6 bases from V and 4 from J; bases not matched to a gene: 8. The V gene's germline CDR1 is MNHEY and CDR2 SVGAGI. CDR3 DNA: TGTGCCAGCAGACTACGGGACAGAAGTAATGAAAAACTGTTTTTT. Protein: CASRLRDRSNEKLFF.